This T cell receptor beta chain derives from a study of identical twins. Points from the study as a whole: With beta out-of-frame sequences, excess sharing by twins was weaker. Beta clonotypes that were abundant in cord blood contained fewer insertions, a pattern absent from memory repertoires.

This clonotype occurred many times. Its specificity is unknown. CDR1 is SGHDT and CDR2 is YYEEEE in the germline V gene. The CDR3 has 15 amino acids. V dropped 0 bases and J dropped 0 bases, with 9 bases sitting between them. TCRdb re-analysed the 5' RACE reads in MiXCR, keeping a single row per CDR3 protein. The repertoire holds under 350,000 distinct CDR3 sequences, with nearly 9.5% as singletons. The same specimen was also included in a second study, on yellow fever vaccine responses in identical twins.

The chain combines TRBV5-6 with TRBJ1-2; tentatively, D is TRBD1 (5 bases). Sequencing used CD8+ T cells sorted from blood. This receptor was obtained from a woman younger than 35 in good health. The CDR3: CASSLEGRSNYGYTF. The DNA for the CDR3 is TGTGCCAGCAGCTTGGAGGGGAGATCTAACTATGGCTACACCTTC.